This TCR beta chain was obtained from a study of human T cells and chemical hapten exposure. Overall study: The scalp of each patient received a weekly diphenylcyclopropenone dose for the full approximately 25-week study.

Described time point: patch test 2, 6 weeks after DPC sensitization. Documented treatment: therapeutic diphenylcyclopropenone sensitization with weekly scalp DPC. Blood was collected ahead of every patch test applied. This clonotype was observed at least ten times. Its antigen is not identified. Study findings and constraints: Significantly more large CDR3 similarity clusters arose among expanded TCRs than among controls.

Each CDR3 protein is one row after TCRdb ran MiXCR on the RACE reads. The sample lists 35,000 to 50,000 distinct CDR3 sequences, around 9% occurring once. This TCR derives from a woman in her 40s with alopecia areata. Some clones in this sample may be carry-over from other donors' samples. The specimen comprised whole blood, sampled in connection with sensitization to the hapten diphenylcyclopropenone (DPC).

The CDR3 here is CSATKRRTNDQPQHF. DNA of the CDR3: TGCAGTGCAACTAAACGGAGGACGAACGATCAGCCCCAGCATTTT. The chain has TRBV20-1 and TRBJ1-5; D gene ambiguous. V was pared by 6 bases and J by 5 bases, with 20 bases between. Looked up from germline, CDR1 is DFQATT and CDR2 is SNEGSKA (reference sequence). The CDR3 is 15 residues long.